The 24 T cell receptor beta chains below were found in one sample sequenced in a study of blood T cell repertoires in COVID-19. Measured with immunoSEQ multiplex PCR; TCRdb has only the in-frame clones, and not every one. The sample has 250,000 to 300,000 clones; more than 70% are singletons. The specimen sequenced was peripheral blood. The receptors were gathered from a woman under 30 with acute or convalescent COVID-19.

CDR3 sequence reads: CASSGELGETQYF. CDR3 sequence (DNA): TGTGCCAGCAGCGGGGAGTTAGGAGAGACCCAGTACTTC. The gene calls are TRBV14 and TRBJ2-5; D is possibly TRBD2 (5 bases). The CDR3 is made up of 13 amino acids. V lost 5 bases to trimming and J lost 4 bases, with 11 bases between them. The germline gives CDR1 SGHDN, CDR2 FVKESK.

The chain links TRBV27 to TRBJ1-1; D is unresolved. V was shortened by 5 bases and J by 7 bases, with 11 bases between the two germline ends. From germline, CDR1 is MNHEY and CDR2 SMNVEV (reference sequence). This CDR3 is built from 12 residues. The CDR3 loop reads CASSRLYHEAFF. CDR3 sequence (DNA): TGTGCCAGCAGTCGTCTATACCATGAAGCTTTCTTT.

The chain links TRBV5-1 to TRBJ2-3, with a weak D call TRBD2 (5 bases). The V and J ends lost 3 bases and 2 bases respectively, with 25 bases between them. CDR3 size: 19 residues. Looked up from germline, CDR1 is SGHRS and CDR2 is YFSETQ. DNA for the CDR3: TGCGCCAGCAGCTCTGGAGGTCAACTCCAACCTAGCCTCACAGATACGCAGTATTTT. Translating it yields CASSSGGQLQPSLTDTQYF. The whole variable domain, remainder taken from reference TRBV5-1 and TRBJ2-3, is KAGVTQTPRYLIKTRGQQVTLSCSPISGHRSVSWYQQTPGQGLQFLFEYFSETQRNKGNFPGRFSGRQFSNSRSEMNVSTLELGDSALYLCASSSGGQLQPSLTDTQYFGPGTRLTVL.

V and J are TRBV10-1 and TRBJ1-6; 7 nucleotides align to TRBD1. Germline V CDR1 and CDR2: WNHNN, SYGVQD (reference sequence). With 2 bases clipped from V and 6 bases from J, the junction kept 7 bases outside the gene matches. There are 16 residues in the CDR3. This CDR3 is CASSERGRKFNSPLHF. The CDR3 DNA is TGCGCCAGCAGTGAGAGGGGGCGGAAGTTTAATTCACCCCTCCACTTT.

The chain employs TRBV9 and TRBJ2-5, with 10 bases that match TRBD2. The CDR3 length is 17 residues. Germline values: CDR1 SGDLS, CDR2 YYNGEE. The J segment lost 2 bases and the V segment lost 0 bases, leaving 7 bases of the junction unmatched. The CDR3 DNA reads as TGTGCCAGCAGCGTAGGGGCTAGCGGGGGCCCGCAAGAGACCCAGTACTTC. Translation: CASSVGASGGPQETQYF.

The chain combines TRBV29-1 with TRBJ1-1; D not certain. The CDR3 is 14 residues long. Germline lookup yields CDR1 SQVTM and CDR2 ANQGSEA. Trimming removed 2 bases at V and 2 bases at J, with 12 bases between. The CDR3 DNA sequence: TGCAGCGTTGAACGCCGGGAGATTAACACTGAAGCTTTCTTT. Protein product: CSVERREINTEAFF.

The CDR3 loop is CASSRGLAGEEETQYF. The CDR3 DNA reads as TGCGCCAGCAGCAGAGGACTAGCGGGAGAGGAGGAGACCCAGTACTTC. The chain has TRBV5-1 and TRBJ2-5; TRBD2 matches at 13 bases. Unmatched junction bases numbered 8, after V lost 4 bases and J lost 5 bases. CDR1 is SGHRS and CDR2 is YFSETQ in the germline V gene. CDR3 length: 16 amino acids. The variable domain in full, with the rest retrieved from reference TRBV5-1 and TRBJ2-5, is KAGVTQTPRYLIKTRGQQVTLSCSPISGHRSVSWYQQTPGQGLQFLFEYFSETQRNKGNFPGRFSGRQFSNSRSEMNVSTLELGDSALYLCASSRGLAGEEETQYFGPGTRLLVL.

The chain links TRBV7-9 to TRBJ2-6; TRBD1 is a possible D gene (5 bases). This CDR3 has 16 amino acids. From germline, CDR1 is SEHNR and CDR2 FQNEAQ (reference sequence). V gave up 8 bases and J gave up 4 bases, with 18 bases separating them. The CDR3 nucleotides read TGTGCCAGCGCCTTCAGGGTCGGTGCCGGGGCCAACGTCCTGACTTTC. Its protein product is CASAFRVGAGANVLTF. Based on the CDR3 plus reference TRBV7-9 and TRBJ2-6, the full variable domain is DTGVSQNPRHKITKRGQNVTFRCDPISEHNRLYWYRQTLGQGPEFLTYFQNEAQLEKSRLLSDRFSAERPKGSFSTLEIQRTEQGDSAMYLCASAFRVGAGANVLTFGAGSRLTVL.

This chain connects TRBV6-5 to TRBJ1-1, with 8 bases fitting TRBD1. J was trimmed by 5 bases and V by 4 bases; bases with no gene match: 9. Germline V gene data show CDR1 as MNHEY and CDR2 as SVGAGI. The CDR3 is made up of 15 amino acids. CDR3 nucleotide sequence: TGTGCCAGCAGTTCCCCAGGGGGCGGCTGGACTGAAGCTTTCTTT. Amino acid sequence: CASSSPGGGWTEAFF.

The chain recombines TRBV28 with TRBJ2-7; a weak D match, TRBD1 (6 bases). Germline lookup yields CDR1 MDHEN and CDR2 SYDVKM. CDR3 length equals 14 residues. V was clipped by 10 bases and J by 2 bases, with 18 bases between them. In DNA, the CDR3 is TGTGCCACCCTCAAGGGGGTGCCACCCTACGAGCAGTACTTC. Amino acids: CATLKGVPPYEQYF.

The chain joins TRBV25-1 to TRBJ2-5, with TRBD2 matching over 12 bases. The CDR3 contains 17 residues. Germline loops: CDR1 MGHDK, CDR2 SYGVNS. J gave up 5 bases and V 4 bases, and 11 bases lay outside the gene matches. The CDR3 bases are TGTGCCAGCAGTGTTGTTCGACTAGCGGGAGTTCGGGAGACCCAGTACTTC. This gives the protein CASSVVRLAGVRETQYF.

The V call is TRBV21-1, the J call TRBJ2-1; no check of the table's D call, TRBD2, against the DNA was made. TRBV21-1 is a pseudogene locus. The CDR3 has 18 amino acids. DNA of the CDR3: TGTGCCAGCAGCAAAGAGGGGACTAGCGGGAGCTCCTACAATGAGCAGTTCTTC. Encoded protein: CASSKEGTSGSSYNEQFF.

V usage is TRBV7-6 and J usage is TRBJ2-7, with 11 bases lining up with TRBD1. With 5 bases clipped from V and 4 bases from J, the junction kept 7 bases outside the gene matches. This CDR3 comprises 15 residues. Germline assignment: CDR1 SGHVS and CDR2 FNYEAQ. The CDR3 DNA reads TGTGCCAGCAGCCCTAGGACAGGGGGCGGGTACGAGCAGTACTTC. Amino acids: CASSPRTGGGYEQYF.

V gene TRBV4-1 combines with J gene TRBJ2-2; D unresolved. The CDR3 length is 13 residues. Germline V gives CDR1 MGHRA, CDR2 YSYEKL. V lost 2 bases, J lost 8 bases, and 9 bases lay in between. The chain's CDR3 is CASSQPSPGELFF. The CDR3 DNA reads as TGCGCCAGCAGCCAACCCAGTCCAGGGGAGCTGTTTTTT.

The chain joins TRBV18 to TRBJ2-1; no clear D. CDR3 length equals 15 residues. The V end was cut by 6 bases, the J end by 0 bases, with 12 bases between. The germline gives CDR1 KGHSH, CDR2 LQKENI. CDR3 bases: TGTGCCAGCTCCCTCGGAGATAGCTCCTACAATGAGCAGTTCTTC. It translates to CASSLGDSSYNEQFF.

The chain has TRBV9 and TRBJ2-2; 10 bases fit TRBD2. V gave up 5 bases and J gave up 5 bases; unmatched junction bases: 6. The CDR3 covers 15 residues. CDR1 and CDR2 (germline): SGDLS, YYNGEE. CDR3 nucleotides: TGTGCCAGCAGGCCTAGCGGGAGAGATACCGGGGAGCTGTTTTTT. Its protein is CASRPSGRDTGELFF.

This chain links TRBV11-2 with TRBJ1-6; D not resolved. CDR3 size: 12 residues. Germline V gene sequence: CDR1 SGHAT, CDR2 FQNNGV. V lost 8 bases to trimming and J lost 9 bases, with 11 bases between them. CDR3 loop: CASGRLGSPLHF. In DNA form, the CDR3 reads TGTGCCAGCGGGCGTCTGGGTTCACCCCTCCACTTT.

This chain connects TRBV2 to TRBJ1-5, with TRBD1 matching over 11 bases. From germline, CDR1 is SNHLY and CDR2 FYNNEI. This CDR3 spans 15 amino acids. Trimming at V came to 7 bases and at J to 4 bases, leaving 6 bases not matched to a gene. The CDR3 here is CASTRTGGSNQPQHF. CDR3 DNA sequence: TGTGCCAGCACCAGGACAGGGGGCTCGAATCAGCCCCAGCATTTT. The entire variable domain, with the rest obtained from reference TRBV2 and TRBJ1-5, is as follows: EPEVTQTPSHQVTQMGQEVILRCVPISNHLYFYWYRQILGQKVEFLVSFYNNEISEKSEIFDDQFSVERPDGSNFTLKIRSTKLEDSAMYFCASTRTGGSNQPQHFGDGTRLSIL.

The chain recombines TRBV15 with TRBJ1-1, with a weak D call TRBD1 (6 bases). The V and J ends lost 5 bases and 4 bases respectively, with 20 bases between them. Per the germline V gene, CDR1 is LNHNV and CDR2 is YYDKDF (reference sequence). The CDR3 has 16 residues. The CDR3 is CATSAKTHGQLTEAFF. DNA of the CDR3: TGTGCCACCAGCGCAAAGACACATGGACAGCTCACTGAAGCTTTCTTT.

The CDR3 here is CASSYSRTAGYTF. CDR3 coding DNA: TGTGCCAGCAGTTACTCCCGGACAGCCGGCTACACCTTC. The chain links TRBV6-5 to TRBJ1-2, with a weak D call TRBD1 (6 bases). Trimming left V 0 bases short and J 8 bases short, with 10 bases between. This CDR3 is built from 13 residues. Germline CDR1 and CDR2: MNHEY and SVGAGI.

V and J are TRBV7-9 and TRBJ2-7; 9 positions agree with TRBD1. Germline assignment: CDR1 SEHNR and CDR2 FQNEAQ (reference sequence). The CDR3 has 14 residues. J gave up 2 bases and V 4 bases, and 3 bases lay outside the gene matches. This CDR3 reads CASSWTGEAYEQYF. CDR3 coding DNA: TGTGCCAGCAGCTGGACAGGGGAGGCCTACGAGCAGTACTTC.

The chain employs TRBV27 and TRBJ2-7, with 9 bases identical to TRBD1. Trimming removed 4 bases from V and 4 bases from J; junction bases left unmatched: 5. Germline V CDR1 and CDR2: MNHEY, SMNVEV (reference sequence). The CDR3 extends over 14 amino acids. The CDR3, as DNA: TGTGCCAGCAGTTCCAACAGGGGGCTGTACGAGCAGTACTTC. Protein: CASSSNRGLYEQYF.

The rearrangement joins TRBV29-1 to TRBJ2-3; TRBD2 is a possible D gene (6 bases). The V gene lost 3 bases and the J gene lost 0 bases, with 19 bases spanning the gap. The CDR3 contains 17 residues. From germline, CDR1 is SQVTM and CDR2 ANQGSEA. The DNA for the CDR3 is TGCAGCGTTGAGTTGTTTGGGCCTAGCGAAAGCACAGATACGCAGTATTTT. This sequence encodes CSVELFGPSESTDTQYF.

The V call is TRBV15, the J call TRBJ2-7, with 10 bases fitting TRBD2. After removal of 3 bases from V and 6 bases from J, the junction contained 2 bases not matched to a gene. Germline V CDR1 and CDR2: LNHNV, YYDKDF (reference sequence). The length of the CDR3 is 13 residues. CDR3 sequence reads: CATSSTSGIEQYF. As DNA, the CDR3 is TGTGCCACCAGCAGCACTAGCGGGATCGAGCAGTACTTC.